This TCR beta chain was observed in a study of control samples from healthy donors and cancer patients. The assay was immunoSEQ multiplex PCR, and TCRdb's table has in-frame clones only and misses some. Counted here are 170,000 or so clones, 85% to 95% occurring once; the ten biggest clones make up around 1.4%. The CDR3 loop spans 16 amino acids. CDR1 and CDR2 (germline): SQVTM, ANQGSEA. The J segment lost 7 bases and the V segment lost 6 bases, leaving 9 bases of the junction unmatched. What was sequenced was blood. The sequence came from a man under 40 in good health. The chain combines TRBV29-1 with TRBJ2-2; 15 bases fit TRBD2. CDR3 region: CSVGGLAGGQDGELFF. The CDR3 DNA is TGCAGCGTCGGAGGACTAGCGGGAGGGCAGGACGGGGAGCTGTTTTTT.